This passage covers 31 T cell receptor beta chains from one sample sequenced in a study of blood T cell repertoires in COVID-19 (dated by TCRdb to 2020 to 2021). The library relied on the immunoSEQ multiplex PCR assay. TCRdb holds this immuneACCESS table with in-frame rearrangements only. Some clones are missing; in checked studies, unresolved V genes explain under half, and the rest has no known cause. The sample includes some 230,000 clones, with approximately 86% observed a single time. The ten largest clones take up roughly 10% of the sample. Sequenced sample: peripheral blood. These receptors all come from a woman aged 45-65 years with COVID-19, enrolled during active disease.

This chain connects TRBV7-8 to TRBJ2-7; weak D call: TRBD2 (5 bases). CDR1 is SGHVS and CDR2 is FQNEAQ in the germline V gene. The CDR3 length is 14 residues. V dropped 5 bases and J dropped 2 bases, with 13 bases sitting between them. As DNA, the CDR3 is TGTGCCAGCAGCATTGGACTGTATGCCTACGAGCAGTACTTC. This sequence encodes CASSIGLYAYEQYF. Filled out from reference TRBV7-8 and TRBJ2-7, the complete variable domain reads GAGVSQSPRYKVAKRGQDVALRCDPISGHVSLFWYQQALGQGPEFLTYFQNEAQLDKSGLPSDRFFAERPEGSVSTLKIQRTQQEDSAVYLCASSIGLYAYEQYFGPGTRLTVT.

V usage is TRBV5-4 and J usage is TRBJ1-1; D is undetermined. Germline V gene sequence: CDR1 SGHNT, CDR2 YYREEE (reference sequence). This CDR3 has 13 residues. Trimming removed 3 bases from V and 0 bases from J, with 6 bases in between. The CDR3 is CASSSSMNTEAFF. CDR3 coding DNA: TGTGCCAGCAGCTCGAGTATGAACACTGAAGCTTTCTTT.

The genes are TRBV7-3 and TRBJ1-6; D remains ambiguous. CDR1 and CDR2 (germline): SGHTA, FQGTGA. V dropped 2 bases and J dropped 9 bases, with 14 bases sitting between them. This CDR3 is built from 15 residues. The CDR3 nucleotides read TGTGCCAGCAGCTTACGCTCTCAACCAGGTTCACCCCTCCACTTT. Protein product: CASSLRSQPGSPLHF.

This chain connects TRBV5-5 to TRBJ2-4; TRBD2 matches at 8 bases. The CDR3 extends over 15 amino acids. J lost 7 bases, V lost 4 bases, and 10 bases had no gene match. Germline loops: CDR1 SGHKS, CDR2 YYEKEE (reference sequence). In DNA form, the CDR3 reads TGTGCCAGCAGCCCAACAGCGGGAGACGGGAACATTCAGTACTTC. As protein: CASSPTAGDGNIQYF.

This chain uses TRBV2 with TRBJ2-2, with a possible D match to TRBD1 (5 bases). The CDR3 contains 13 residues. Germline CDR1 reads SNHLY; CDR2 reads FYNNEI. CDR3 loop: CAKRLGQNGELFF. DNA of the CDR3: TGTGCTAAAAGATTGGGGCAGAATGGGGAGCTGTTTTTT.

This clone was counted once. The chain recombines TRBV2 with TRBJ1-1; 7 bases match TRBD1. The CDR3 runs to 12 residues. Trimming cost V 5 bases and J 5 bases; bases outside gene matches: 2. Germline V lookup: CDR1 SNHLY, CDR2 FYNNEI. The DNA for the CDR3 is TGTGCCAGCAGTCGGACAGGTACTGAAGCTTTCTTT. Translating gives CASSRTGTEAFF. The full variable domain, in which reference TRBV2 and TRBJ1-1 provide the parts outside the CDR3, is EPEVTQTPSHQVTQMGQEVILRCVPISNHLYFYWYRQILGQKVEFLVSFYNNEISEKSEIFDDQFSVERPDGSNFTLKIRSTKLEDSAMYFCASSRTGTEAFFGQGTRLTVV.

The chain links TRBV6-5 to TRBJ1-6; TRBD1 aligns across 7 bases. The V gene's germline CDR1 is MNHEY and CDR2 SVGAGI. V was pared by 8 bases and J by 7 bases, with 11 bases of the junction left unmatched. The CDR3 sequence is 15 residues long. CDR3 sequence (DNA): TGTGCCAGCCGACAGGGAACCCCACCGAATTCACCCCTCCACTTT. Its translation is CASRQGTPPNSPLHF.

In its sample, this clone was seen a few times. The chain joins TRBV23-1 to TRBJ1-5; D gene unclear. TRBV23-1 is assigned to the ORF class and has an uncertain function. There are 15 residues in the CDR3. The germline V and J ends were trimmed by 6 bases and 2 bases, with 14 bases remaining between them. This CDR3 reads CASRPTSGCNQPQHF. Written as DNA, the CDR3 is TGCGCCAGCAGACCCACGTCGGGGTGCAATCAGCCCCAGCATTTT.

V gene TRBV19 combines with J gene TRBJ1-5, with D possibly matching TRBD1 (6 bases). The V and J ends lost 8 bases and 2 bases respectively, with 13 bases between them. Germline CDR1 reads LNHDA; CDR2 reads SQIVND (reference sequence). The CDR3 contains 14 residues. In DNA form, the CDR3 reads TGTGCCAGTCACAGGGTCGGGGGCAATCAGCCCCAGCATTTT. It specifies CASHRVGGNQPQHF.

The chain is built from TRBV9 and TRBJ2-3; 11 nucleotides align to TRBD2. Unmatched junction bases numbered 7, after V lost 1 base and J lost 6 bases. In germline, CDR1 is SGDLS, CDR2 YYNGEE. The CDR3 covers 16 residues. CDR3 region: CASSVFSGGAGDTQYF. CDR3 DNA: TGTGCCAGCAGCGTATTTAGCGGGGGGGCCGGGGATACGCAGTATTTT.

This rearrangement joins TRBV7-2 to TRBJ1-6, with 7 bases lining up with TRBD1. Germline loops: CDR1 SGHTA, CDR2 FQGNSA. CDR3 length: 16 residues. V shed 2 bases and J 10 bases; nucleotides not matched to a gene: 11. The CDR3 sequence: CASSLIRGTAESPLHF. The CDR3 DNA is TGTGCCAGCAGCTTAATAAGGGGGACAGCCGAATCACCCCTCCACTTT. The full variable domain, rest sourced from reference TRBV7-2 and TRBJ1-6, is GAGVSQSPSNKVTEKGKDVELRCDPISGHTALYWYRQSLGQGLEFLIYFQGNSAPDKSGLPSDRFSAERTGGSVSTLTIQRTQQEDSAVYLCASSLIRGTAESPLHFGNGTRLTVT.

The gene calls are TRBV27 and TRBJ2-7; the D gene is possibly TRBD1 (6 bases). The CDR3 is 15 amino acids. Germline V lookup: CDR1 MNHEY, CDR2 SMNVEV (reference sequence). Trimming took 6 bases from V and 5 from J, leaving 20 bases between them. The CDR3 sequence: CASSPHRTVLDEQYV. Here the CDR3 DNA reads TGTGCCAGCAGCCCTCACCGGACAGTGCTGGACGAGCAGTACGTC.

The rearrangement links TRBV25-1 to TRBJ1-5; D possibly corresponds to TRBD1 (6 bases). The CDR3 is 16 residues long. The V end was cut by 4 bases, the J end by 8 bases, with 21 bases between. The germline CDR1 and CDR2 sequences are MGHDK and SYGVNS. The CDR3 nucleotides are TGTGCCAGCAGTGCACCGGGACACATCCCAAGGGAGCCCCAGCATTTT. Its protein product is CASSAPGHIPREPQHF. The whole variable domain, filled in from reference TRBV25-1 and TRBJ1-5, reads EADIYQTPRYLVIGTGKKITLECSQTMGHDKMYWYQQDPGMELHLIHYSYGVNSTEKGDLSSESTVSRIRTEHFPLTLESARPSHTSQYLCASSAPGHIPREPQHFGDGTRLSIL.

The V call is TRBV24-1, the J call TRBJ2-3; 11 nucleotides align to TRBD2. Germline CDR1 reads KGHDR; CDR2 reads SFDVKD. J lost 1 base, V lost 3 bases, and 14 bases had no gene match. This CDR3 contains 20 residues. The CDR3 loop is CATSDPILAGGSAGTDTQYF. The CDR3 DNA sequence: TGTGCCACCAGTGATCCAATATTAGCGGGGGGGTCCGCTGGCACAGATACGCAGTATTTT.

This chain uses TRBV11-2 with TRBJ1-2; TRBD1 matches at 7 bases. Germline V gene sequence: CDR1 SGHAT, CDR2 FQNNGV. This CDR3 has 14 residues. The V gene end was trimmed by 6 bases and the J gene end by 4 bases; junction bases not matched to a gene: 8. The CDR3 coding sequence is TGTGCCAGCAGGAGCCTAGACAGGGTCTATGGCTACACCTTC. Amino acids: CASRSLDRVYGYTF. Supplemented by reference TRBV11-2 and TRBJ1-2, the full variable domain reads EAGVAQSPRYKIIEKRQSVAFWCNPISGHATLYWYQQILGQGPKLLIQFQNNGVVDDSQLPKDRFSAERLKGVDSTLKIQPAKLEDSAVYLCASRSLDRVYGYTFGSGTRLTVV.

The gene calls are TRBV18 and TRBJ2-7; TRBD1 matches 8 bases. Germline CDR1 reads KGHSH; CDR2 reads LQKENI. V lost 6 bases to trimming and J lost 1 base; unmatched junction nucleotides: 2. The CDR3 has 13 amino acids. The CDR3 nucleotides are TGTGCCAGCTCGGACAGGGTATCCTACGAGCAGTACTTC. This translates into CASSDRVSYEQYF.

The chain links TRBV27 to TRBJ1-2; 9 positions match TRBD1. The CDR3 length is 14 residues. Germline V lookup: CDR1 MNHEY, CDR2 SMNVEV (reference sequence). Losses at the gene ends were 7 bases for V and 3 bases for J; bases not matched to a gene: 6. The DNA for the CDR3 is TGTGCCAGCACCAGACAGGGGGGGGACTATGGCTACACCTTC. Translated: CASTRQGGDYGYTF.

The genes are TRBV5-4 and TRBJ1-1; D may be TRBD1 (6 bases). This CDR3 has 15 amino acids. Trimming took 3 bases from V and 4 from J, leaving 16 bases between them. Germline-derived CDR1 and CDR2 are SGHNT and YYREEE (reference sequence). The CDR3 loop is CASSSRGGRITEAFF. In DNA, the CDR3 is TGTGCCAGCAGCTCGAGGGGGGGGCGCATCACTGAAGCTTTCTTT.

The genes are TRBV20-1 and TRBJ2-4; TRBD2 is a possible D gene (6 bases). This CDR3 is built from 13 residues. V was pared by 3 bases and J by 9 bases, with 15 bases between. Germline V gene data show CDR1 as DFQATT and CDR2 as SNEGSKA (reference sequence). Here the CDR3 reads CSASLGAGIIQYF. CDR3 sequence (DNA): TGCAGTGCTAGTCTAGGGGCGGGAATCATTCAGTACTTC.

This clone was found once. The chain has TRBV5-6 and TRBJ1-2, with TRBD1 matching 8 bases. Germline V gene data show CDR1 as SGHDT and CDR2 as YYEEEE. This CDR3 comprises 17 residues. J lost 0 bases, V lost 3 bases, and 10 bases had no gene match. CDR3 coding DNA: TGTGCCAGCAGCTCAACCGACAGGGGATTTTCTAACTATGGCTACACCTTC. Translated: CASSSTDRGFSNYGYTF.

This chain joins TRBV5-5 and TRBJ2-5; the match to TRBD1 covers 7 bases. The ends lost 0 bases at V and 5 bases at J; junction bases unmatched: 7. This CDR3 is built from 15 residues. Germline CDR1 reads SGHKS; CDR2 reads YYEKEE (reference sequence). The CDR3 loop is CASSLEGTAGETQYF. DNA for the CDR3: TGTGCCAGCAGCTTGGAGGGGACAGCAGGGGAGACCCAGTACTTC.

This clone was seen once. V and J are TRBV9 and TRBJ2-7, with 9 nucleotides matching TRBD1. Germline-derived CDR1 and CDR2 are SGDLS and YYNGEE. V was pared by 4 bases and J by 4 bases, with 9 bases of the junction left unmatched. The CDR3 sequence is 15 residues long. The CDR3 loop reads CASSPSYRGRYEQYF. In DNA, the CDR3 is TGTGCCAGCAGCCCGAGTTACAGGGGGCGGTACGAGCAGTACTTC. Using reference TRBV9 and TRBJ2-7 for the parts outside the CDR3, the full variable domain is DSGVTQTPKHLITATGQRVTLRCSPRSGDLSVYWYQQSLDQGLQFLIQYYNGEERAKGNILERFSAQQFPDLHSELNLSSLELGDSALYFCASSPSYRGRYEQYFGPGTRLTVT.

This clone was seen a single time. This chain uses TRBV3-1 (or the pseudogene TRBV3-2) with TRBJ1-1; D remains unclear. This CDR3 is built from 17 residues. From germline, CDR1 is LGHDT and CDR2 YNNKEL (reference sequence). Trimming left V 4 bases short and J 0 bases short, with 18 bases between. CDR3 nucleotides: TGTGCCAGCAGCCGTCGGGCGCGGGGTTGGATGAACACTGAAGCTTTCTTT. Its protein is CASSRRARGWMNTEAFF.

J is TRBJ2-2 and V is TRBV13; the match to TRBD2 covers 13 bases. CDR3 length: 18 residues. V shed 4 bases, J shed 0 bases, and the junction held 5 bases outside the gene matches. The germline CDR1 and CDR2 sequences are PRHDT and FYEKMQ (reference sequence). CDR3 DNA: TGTGCCAGCAGCTCCTGGACTAGCGGGGGCTCGAACACCGGGGAGCTGTTTTTT. This translates into CASSSWTSGGSNTGELFF.

The chain carries TRBV27 and TRBJ2-7; TRBD2 matches 8 bases. Trimming cost V 2 bases and J 3 bases; bases outside gene matches: 3. Germline loops: CDR1 MNHEY, CDR2 SMNVEV (reference sequence). The CDR3 sequence is 14 residues long. The chain's CDR3 is CASSLGRGGYEQYF. The CDR3 nucleotides are TGTGCCAGCAGTTTAGGCCGGGGGGGCTACGAGCAGTACTTC.

The chain uses TRBV5-6 and TRBJ2-2, with 8 bases fitting TRBD1. The CDR3 has 15 residues. Germline V lookup: CDR1 SGHDT, CDR2 YYEEEE. V was pared by 2 bases and J by 0 bases, with 0 bases of the junction left unmatched. This CDR3 reads CASSLQGANTGELFF. The CDR3 DNA is TGTGCCAGCAGCTTACAGGGGGCGAACACCGGGGAGCTGTTTTTT.

The V gene is TRBV6-5, the J gene TRBJ2-1, with 13 bases fitting TRBD2. V dropped 7 bases and J dropped 7; count of bases not matched to a gene: 7. Germline V gene lookup returns CDR1 MNHEY and CDR2 SVGAGI. This CDR3 contains 15 residues. The DNA for the CDR3 is TGTGCCAGCAACCCACTAGCGGGGGGGCTAAATGAGCAGTTCTTC. Amino acid sequence: CASNPLAGGLNEQFF.

The rearrangement links TRBV2 to TRBJ2-5; 10 positions agree with TRBD2. Germline assignment: CDR1 SNHLY and CDR2 FYNNEI. The V segment lost 8 bases and the J segment 2 bases; nucleotides outside the gene matches: 8. There are 15 residues in the CDR3. CDR3 sequence: CASLLLAGAQETQYF. The CDR3 DNA is TGTGCCAGCCTCCTGCTAGCGGGGGCTCAAGAGACCCAGTACTTC.

This clone was seen only once. V gene TRBV30 combines with J gene TRBJ1-1; a weak D match, TRBD1 (5 bases). The CDR3 is made up of 18 amino acids. The V gene lost 0 bases and the J gene lost 5 bases, with 25 bases spanning the gap. Germline lookup yields CDR1 GTSNPN and CDR2 SVGIG (reference sequence). The CDR3 DNA follows: TGTGCCTGGAGTGTTGCGAGGAGGGCAGGGAGGGAAAGGACTGAAGCTTTCTTT. Protein: CAWSVARRAGRERTEAFF.

The table lists this clone with a few counts. This chain joins TRBV5-1 and TRBJ2-1, with 9 bases matching TRBD2. V shed 6 bases, J shed 4 bases, and the junction held 5 bases outside the gene matches. Germline V CDR1 and CDR2: SGHRS, YFSETQ. The CDR3 spans 14 residues. DNA of the CDR3: TGCGCCAGCACAAGCGGGGGGCTTTACAATGAGCAGTTCTTC. Protein product: CASTSGGLYNEQFF. The variable domain in full, with the rest retrieved from reference TRBV5-1 and TRBJ2-1, is KAGVTQTPRYLIKTRGQQVTLSCSPISGHRSVSWYQQTPGQGLQFLFEYFSETQRNKGNFPGRFSGRQFSNSRSEMNVSTLELGDSALYLCASTSGGLYNEQFFGPGTRLTVL.

V is TRBV5-4 and J is TRBJ2-5, with 8 bases aligning to TRBD2. This CDR3 comprises 17 residues. Germline loops: CDR1 SGHNT, CDR2 YYREEE (reference sequence). V lost 0 bases and J lost 1; bases outside the gene matches: 8. CDR3 residues: CASSLVGLAGPQETQYF. CDR3 sequence (DNA): TGTGCCAGCAGCTTGGTGGGATTAGCGGGGCCCCAAGAGACCCAGTACTTC.